The entry that follows covers one T cell receptor (beta chain) sequence. Its target is not known. This entry belongs to a study of cytomegalovirus exposure and HLA in healthy donors. About the research overall: Genotyping showed less than 85% of hundreds of donors falling in the Caucasian-associated ancestry cluster. Study-wide points: The classifier was said to identify cytomegalovirus status with high specificity and sensitivity.

The germline gives CDR1 SGHVS, CDR2 FQNEAQ. This CDR3 spans 15 amino acids. Trimming left V 4 bases short and J 0 bases short, with 11 bases between. Primers for the PCR totalled 60 Vbeta and 13 Jbeta. TCRdb keeps only in-frame clones here, not all; method: immunoSEQ multiplex PCR. This table has about 150,000 clones, 65% to 85% appearing once. The sample consisted of PBMCs. This rearrangement joins TRBV7-8 to TRBJ2-3; possible D gene TRBD2, 5 bases. The TCR originated in a male donor in good health and CMV-seropositive. CDR3 in DNA: TGTGCCAGCAGCTGGGAGCAGCCCAGCACAGATACGCAGTATTTT. This sequence encodes CASSWEQPSTDTQYF.